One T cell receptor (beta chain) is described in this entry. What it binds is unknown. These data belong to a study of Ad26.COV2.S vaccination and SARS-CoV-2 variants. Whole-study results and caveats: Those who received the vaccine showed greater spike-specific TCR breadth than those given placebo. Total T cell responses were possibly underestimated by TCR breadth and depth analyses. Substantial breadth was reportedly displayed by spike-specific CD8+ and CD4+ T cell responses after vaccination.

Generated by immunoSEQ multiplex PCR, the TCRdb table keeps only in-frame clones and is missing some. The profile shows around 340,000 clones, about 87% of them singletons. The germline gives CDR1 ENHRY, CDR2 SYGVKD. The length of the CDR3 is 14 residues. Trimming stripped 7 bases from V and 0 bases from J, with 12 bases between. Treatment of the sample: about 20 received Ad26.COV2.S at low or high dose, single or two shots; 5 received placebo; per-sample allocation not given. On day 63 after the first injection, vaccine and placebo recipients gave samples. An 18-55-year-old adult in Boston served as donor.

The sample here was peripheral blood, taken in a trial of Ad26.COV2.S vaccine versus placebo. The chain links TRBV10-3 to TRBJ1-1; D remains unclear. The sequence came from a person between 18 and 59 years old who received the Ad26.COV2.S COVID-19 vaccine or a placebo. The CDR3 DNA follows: TGTGCCATCACCCTTGACGGGATGAACACTGAAGCTTTCTTT. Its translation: CAITLDGMNTEAFF.